The T cell receptor (beta chain) described here comes from a study of T cell changes during pregnancy in multiple sclerosis. Only in-frame clones appear in the TCRdb table, and some are missing; sequencing was by immunoSEQ multiplex PCR. In the table there are about 47,000 clones, 93% of which are singletons. This CDR3 is built from 14 residues. Looked up from germline, CDR1 is GTSNPN and CDR2 is SVGIG (reference sequence). Trimming removed 0 bases at V and 2 bases at J, with 10 bases between. Details on this clone: The same CDR3 is also encoded by other DNA sequences in this sample.

The sequence derives from a female donor with multiple sclerosis, enrolled in a pregnancy study. This specimen was peripheral blood, taken in the second trimester of pregnancy. The chain is built from TRBV30 and TRBJ1-1, with a weak D call TRBD1 (5 bases). The CDR3 sequence is CAWSVGGTNTEAFF. In nucleotides, the CDR3 is TGTGCCTGGAGTGTAGGAGGGACTAACACTGAAGCTTTCTTT.